The present TCR beta chain was sequenced within a study of identical twins. Whole-study results and caveats: In cord blood, abundant beta clonotypes had fewer insertions; memory showed no trend. Invariant populations such as MAIT and iNKT cells could partly muddle zero-insertion analyses.

This clonotype was counted between two and nine times. The antigen remains unidentified. Healthy Caucasians provided all donations. One entry per CDR3 protein, called by TCRdb with MiXCR from the 5' RACE reads. This table has some 250,000 distinct CDR3 sequences, 10% to 15% appearing once. Germline V gene sequence: CDR1 ENHRY, CDR2 SYGVKD. This CDR3 comprises 14 residues. Trimming removed 8 bases from V and 5 bases from J; junction bases left unmatched: 9. These data also formed part of another study, on yellow fever vaccine responses in identical twins. From that paper: Twins' vaccine T cell response reportedly seemed partly convergent, partly personalized.

The chain uses TRBV10-3 and TRBJ1-5; 7 nucleotides match TRBD1. Sequenced: memory (CD45RO+) T cells sorted from blood. The source is a woman under 30 in good health. The chain's CDR3 is CAISTRGPDQPQHF. The CDR3 DNA sequence: TGTGCCATCTCTACTAGGGGGCCGGATCAGCCCCAGCATTTT.